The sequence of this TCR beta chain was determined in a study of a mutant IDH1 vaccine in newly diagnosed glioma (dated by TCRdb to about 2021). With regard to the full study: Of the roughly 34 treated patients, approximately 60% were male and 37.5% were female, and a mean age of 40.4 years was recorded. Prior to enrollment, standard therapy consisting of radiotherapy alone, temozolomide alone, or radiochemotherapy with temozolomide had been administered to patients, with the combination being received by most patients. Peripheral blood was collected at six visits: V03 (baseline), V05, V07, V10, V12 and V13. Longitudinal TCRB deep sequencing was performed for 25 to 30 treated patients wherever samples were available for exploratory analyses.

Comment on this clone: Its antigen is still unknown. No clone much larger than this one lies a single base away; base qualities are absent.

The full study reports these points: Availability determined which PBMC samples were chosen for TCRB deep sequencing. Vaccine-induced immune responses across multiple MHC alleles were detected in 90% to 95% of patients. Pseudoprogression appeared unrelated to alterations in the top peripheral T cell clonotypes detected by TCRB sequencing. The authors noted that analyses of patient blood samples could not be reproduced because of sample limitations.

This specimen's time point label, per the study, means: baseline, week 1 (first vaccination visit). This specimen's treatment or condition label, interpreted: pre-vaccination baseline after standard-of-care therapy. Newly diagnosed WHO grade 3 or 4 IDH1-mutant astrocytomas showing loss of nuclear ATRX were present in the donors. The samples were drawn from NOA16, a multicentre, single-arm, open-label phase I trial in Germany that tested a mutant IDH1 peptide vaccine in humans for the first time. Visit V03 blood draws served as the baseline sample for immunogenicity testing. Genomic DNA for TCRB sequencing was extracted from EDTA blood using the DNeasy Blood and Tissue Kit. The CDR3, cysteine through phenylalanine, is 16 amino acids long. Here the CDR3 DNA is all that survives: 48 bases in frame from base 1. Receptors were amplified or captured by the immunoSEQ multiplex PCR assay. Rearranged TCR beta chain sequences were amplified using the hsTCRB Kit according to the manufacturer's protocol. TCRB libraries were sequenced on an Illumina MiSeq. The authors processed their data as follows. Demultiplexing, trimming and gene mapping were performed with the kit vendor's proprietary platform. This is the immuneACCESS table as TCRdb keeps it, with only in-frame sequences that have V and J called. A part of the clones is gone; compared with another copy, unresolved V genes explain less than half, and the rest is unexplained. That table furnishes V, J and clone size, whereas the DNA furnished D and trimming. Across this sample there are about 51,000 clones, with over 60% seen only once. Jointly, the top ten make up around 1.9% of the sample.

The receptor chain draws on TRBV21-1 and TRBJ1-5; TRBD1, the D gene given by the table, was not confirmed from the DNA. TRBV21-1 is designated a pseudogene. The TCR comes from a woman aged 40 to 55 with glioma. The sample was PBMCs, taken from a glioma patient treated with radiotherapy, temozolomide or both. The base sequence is TGTGCCACCCCGAGGCCGGGACAGGGGGCAGGACAGCCCCAGCATTTT. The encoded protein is CATPRPGQGAGQPQHF.